This T cell receptor beta chain stems from a study of blood T cells in healthy people across ages. With a J-beta primer mix and a sample-barcoded 5' primer, a second PCR ran about 7 to 12 cycles. TCRdb called the 5' RACE reads again in MiXCR, with one record for every CDR3 protein. This table holds approximately 800,000 distinct CDR3 sequences, roughly 25% found once. This clonotype came up a few times. Its antigen is not identified. General study results and limits: Compared with aged donors, long-lived donors showed fewer expanded clones, suggesting selection. The recorded TCR beta diversity per million T cells decreased in a roughly linear manner with age.

These sequences were also reported in another study, on T cells of mothers and their children. From that study: Per child, about 2.8 million TCR beta CDR3 reads were obtained, against over 9 million per mother. Comparable shaping of TCR recombination output by thymic selection was observed in related and unrelated pairs.

This TCR derives from a boy aged 5 to 17 in good health. The source material was blood.

The CDR3 DNA reads TGTGCCAGCAGTTTCGGACTCCCAGTGCCCTACAATGAGCAGTTCTTC. Its translation is CASSFGLPVPYNEQFF. This chain connects TRBV27 to TRBJ2-1, with D possibly TRBD2 on 5 matching bases. CDR3 length: 16 residues. The V gene lost 3 bases and the J gene lost 2 bases, with 14 bases spanning the gap. Germline V gene lookup returns CDR1 MNHEY and CDR2 SMNVEV (reference sequence).